This T cell receptor beta chain was documented in a study of blood T cell repertoires in COVID-19. Those enrolled, adults aged roughly 18 to 89 years, came from 20 to 25 US areas. The CDR3 totals 16 residues. V lost 5 bases and J lost 1, with 17 bases in between. Germline V CDR1 and CDR2: SGHTA, FQGNSA. Here immunoSEQ multiplex PCR was the method, and the copy in TCRdb shows in-frame clones only, minus some. The data show 200,000 to 250,000 clones, around 88% seen once. The sequence was collected from a woman in her 50s who had recovered from COVID-19. The specimen was PBMCs or T cells enriched from blood (not recorded which). This chain links TRBV7-2 with TRBJ2-5, with D uncertain. CDR3 amino acids: CASSPGSLPGQETQYF. The CDR3 region has the DNA TGTGCCAGCAGCCCCGGTTCCCTGCCGGGCCAAGAGACCCAGTACTTC.